Shown below are 26 T cell receptor beta chains from a single sample sequenced in a study of blood T cell repertoires in COVID-19. The repertoire was sequenced with immunoSEQ multiplex PCR; TCRdb's copy has only in-frame clones and lacks some. The data show 120,000 or so clones, 55% to 75% seen once. Sequencing input: peripheral blood. The receptors come from a human donor with acute or convalescent COVID-19. The donor label of this sample is uncertain.

V is TRBV5-1 and J is TRBJ2-3, with 8 bases aligning to TRBD2. V lost 0 bases to trimming and J lost 2 bases; unmatched junction nucleotides: 5. CDR3 length equals 16 residues. The V gene's germline CDR1 is SGHRS and CDR2 YFSETQ. CDR3 nucleotide sequence: TGCGCCAGCAGCTTGGCGGCGGGGGGTAACACAGATACGCAGTATTTT. This encodes CASSLAAGGNTDTQYF.

The rearrangement joins TRBV3-1 (or the pseudogene TRBV3-2) to TRBJ2-5; TRBD1 might be the D (6 bases). The CDR3 consists of 16 residues. V lost 0 bases and J lost 4, with 15 bases in between. Germline-derived CDR1 and CDR2 are LGHDT and YNNKEL (reference sequence). CDR3 nucleotides: TGTGCCAGCAGCCAAGATGGGGCAGGGGTTGGAGAGACCCAGTACTTC. Translating gives CASSQDGAGVGETQYF.

A remark on this clone: The junction does not match germline at one end; this may be a read error. CDR3 DNA: TGTGCCAGCAGTTTGTGGAGTTTGACGAGGTGGTTC. It codes for CASSLWSLTRWF. The chain recombines TRBV12-3 or TRBV12-4 with TRBJ1-2; D is unclear. This CDR3 contains 12 residues.

As for this clone: Germline is not matched at one junction end, which may reflect a read error. The rearrangement uses TRBV7-7 and TRBJ2-5; 9 bases are shared with TRBD2. CDR1 is SSHAT and CDR2 is FNYEAQ in the germline V gene (reference sequence). This CDR3 has 17 residues. The CDR3 sequence: CASSLGTSTWGQETQYF. DNA of the CDR3: TGTGCTAGCAGCTTAGGGACTAGCACATGGGGGCAAGAGACCCAGTACTTC.

This clone was seen only a few times. The chain links TRBV5-6 to TRBJ1-3, with 10 bases fitting TRBD1. CDR1 is SGHDT, CDR2 YYEEEE, per germline. V lost 4 bases to trimming and J lost 7 bases; unmatched junction nucleotides: 8. The CDR3 is made up of 15 amino acids. The CDR3 coding sequence is TGTGCCAGCAGCCTTGGCGTGGGACAGGGGAACACCATATATTTT. It encodes CASSLGVGQGNTIYF.

This chain uses TRBV25-1 with TRBJ2-5, with 7 bases that match TRBD2. Germline V lookup: CDR1 MGHDK, CDR2 SYGVNS. V was pared by 6 bases and J by 2 bases, with 9 bases of the junction left unmatched. The CDR3 consists of 15 residues. The CDR3 coding sequence is TGTGCCAGCAGCCCCTTAGGGCGGGGGCAAGAGACCCAGTACTTC. Its translation: CASSPLGRGQETQYF.

This sequence joins TRBV6-6 and TRBJ1-2; D call uncertain. Germline V CDR1 and CDR2: MNHNY, SVGAGI (reference sequence). The CDR3 totals 12 residues. The V and J ends lost 6 bases and 8 bases respectively, with 13 bases between them. CDR3 amino acids: CASRKEGGGYTF. DNA of the CDR3: TGTGCCAGCAGGAAAGAGGGTGGGGGCTACACCTTC.

This clone was found once. This chain connects TRBV5-1 to TRBJ2-3, with 11 nucleotides matching TRBD2. The CDR3 runs 16 residues. V was pared by 0 bases and J by 2 bases, with 2 bases of the junction left unmatched. CDR1 and CDR2 (germline): SGHRS, YFSETQ. CDR3 residues: CASSLELAGDTDTQYF. The CDR3 nucleotides are TGCGCCAGCAGCTTGGAACTAGCGGGGGACACAGATACGCAGTATTTT.

The chain links TRBV19 to TRBJ2-3; TRBD2 might be the D (5 bases). Germline V lookup: CDR1 LNHDA, CDR2 SQIVND (reference sequence). The CDR3 extends over 13 amino acids. Between the trimmed V and J ends, which lost 7 bases and 2 bases, there was a span of 10 bases. CDR3 in amino acids: CASTPGFTDTQYF. The CDR3 DNA reads as TGTGCCAGTACCCCGGGGTTCACAGATACGCAGTATTTT. The full variable domain, its missing parts supplied by reference TRBV19 and TRBJ2-3, is DGGITQSPKYLFRKEGQNVTLSCEQNLNHDAMYWYRQDPGQGLRLIYYSQIVNDFQKGDIAEGYSVSREKKESFPLTVTSAQKNPTAFYLCASTPGFTDTQYFGPGTRLTVL.

V gene TRBV7-9 combines with J gene TRBJ2-3; 7 bases map to TRBD2. The CDR3 length is 13 residues. The junction had 6 bases not matched to a gene; V was cut back by 6 bases and J by 6 bases. The germline V gene has CDR1 SEHNR and CDR2 FQNEAQ (reference sequence). The CDR3 nucleotides read TGTGCCAGCAGTTTGGGGGGGAAGGATACGCAGTATTTT. Translation gives CASSLGGKDTQYF.

The CDR3 sequence: CASSSGTGAEKLFF. The CDR3 nucleotides read TGCGCCAGCAGTTCCGGGACAGGAGCTGAAAAACTGTTTTTT. V usage is TRBV5-1 and J usage is TRBJ1-4; TRBD1 matches at 8 bases. With 5 bases clipped from V and 7 bases from J, the junction kept 7 bases outside the gene matches. The CDR3 contains 14 residues. Germline V gene sequence: CDR1 SGHRS, CDR2 YFSETQ. The complete variable domain, with remaining parts taken from reference TRBV5-1 and TRBJ1-4, reads KAGVTQTPRYLIKTRGQQVTLSCSPISGHRSVSWYQQTPGQGLQFLFEYFSETQRNKGNFPGRFSGRQFSNSRSEMNVSTLELGDSALYLCASSSGTGAEKLFFGSGTQLSVL.

The V call is TRBV29-1, the J call TRBJ2-7; D might be TRBD2 (6 bases). The V gene lost 4 bases and the J gene lost 6 bases, with 13 bases spanning the gap. This CDR3 contains 12 residues. Germline V gene lookup returns CDR1 SQVTM and CDR2 ANQGSEA. CDR3 region: CSVGWGDGEQYF. The DNA for the CDR3 is TGCAGCGTTGGGTGGGGGGATGGCGAGCAGTACTTC.

The rearrangement links TRBV7-8 to TRBJ2-7; TRBD1 might be the D (6 bases). Trimming shortened V by 1 base and J by 2 bases, and 15 bases separated the two germline ends. The CDR3 is 16 amino acids. Germline V CDR1 and CDR2: SGHVS, FQNEAQ. CDR3: CASSLGVGTGTYEQYF. The CDR3 DNA sequence: TGTGCCAGCAGCTTAGGGGTGGGCACAGGGACCTACGAGCAGTACTTC.

This sequence joins TRBV6-5 and TRBJ2-6; possibly TRBD2 for D (5 bases). Germline V CDR1 and CDR2: MNHEY, SVGAGI. This CDR3 contains 16 residues. The germline V and J ends were trimmed by 4 bases and 0 bases, with 10 bases remaining between them. CDR3 DNA: TGTGCCAGCAGTTCCCCGGGGAGCTCTGGGGCCAACGTCCTGACTTTC. This codes for CASSSPGSSGANVLTF.

V usage is TRBV3-1 (or the pseudogene TRBV3-2) and J usage is TRBJ2-5, with D uncertain. The CDR3 has 16 residues. Germline lookup yields CDR1 LGHDT and CDR2 YNNKEL (reference sequence). V was shortened by 7 bases and J by 6 bases, with 24 bases between the two germline ends. The DNA of the CDR3 is TGTGCCAGCACCCTTTATTCGTCGCGTGGTTTTAAGACCCAGTACTTC. It codes for CASTLYSSRGFKTQYF.

This clone has more than one count but fewer than ten. The chain couples TRBV27 to TRBJ1-2, with 10 positions matching TRBD1. CDR1 and CDR2 from the germline V gene are MNHEY and SMNVEV (reference sequence). The junction had 4 bases not matched to a gene; V was cut back by 5 bases and J by 4 bases. CDR3 length: 14 residues. The CDR3 DNA is TGTGCCAGCAGTCCGGGGGACAGGGGCTATGGCTACACCTTC. The encoded protein is CASSPGDRGYGYTF.

J is TRBJ1-2 and V is TRBV19; 10 bases match TRBD1. This CDR3 is built from 22 residues. Germline-derived CDR1 and CDR2 are LNHDA and SQIVND (reference sequence). With V trimmed by 6 bases and J by 4 bases, 29 bases remained unmatched. The CDR3 region has the DNA TGTGCCAGTAGCACTATCGTGCCTCCGGGACAGGGGACGCGGATGTTGACCTATGGCTACACCTTC. Translating gives CASSTIVPPGQGTRMLTYGYTF.

This chain joins TRBV12-5 and TRBJ2-2; 8 nucleotides agree with TRBD2. This CDR3 spans 18 amino acids. CDR1 LGHNT and CDR2 FRNRAP come from the germline V gene. V lost 1 base to trimming and J lost 2 bases; unmatched junction nucleotides: 9. Here the CDR3 DNA reads TGTGCTAGTGGTTTGGCTGGACTAGCCGGGCGAAACACCGGGGAGCTGTTTTTT. Amino acids: CASGLAGLAGRNTGELFF.

This chain's CDR3 is CASSLQATNEKLFF. In DNA, the CDR3 is TGCGCCAGCAGCTTACAGGCAACTAATGAAAAACTGTTTTTT. The V call is TRBV5-1, the J call TRBJ1-4; a weak D match, TRBD1 (5 bases). Trimming took off 2 bases at V and 0 bases at J, with 5 bases between the two ends. The CDR3 spans 14 residues. The germline gives CDR1 SGHRS, CDR2 YFSETQ.

The chain uses TRBV5-1 and TRBJ1-3; 7 bases are shared with TRBD1. Germline CDR1 SGHRS, CDR2 YFSETQ. There are 16 residues in the CDR3. The J segment lost 0 bases and the V segment lost 6 bases, leaving 9 bases of the junction unmatched. The CDR3 DNA sequence: TGCGCCAGCAAAGACAGGGACGGAGGCTCTGGAAACACCATATATTTT. Amino acids: CASKDRDGGSGNTIYF.

V gene TRBV18 combines with J gene TRBJ2-1; 7 bases are shared with TRBD1. Losses at the gene ends were 3 bases for V and 6 bases for J; bases not matched to a gene: 11. This CDR3 is 16 amino acids long. Germline CDR1 reads KGHSH; CDR2 reads LQKENI. The CDR3 sequence: CASSPTKVRQGNEQFF. Written as DNA, the CDR3 is TGTGCCAGCTCACCCACAAAGGTTCGACAGGGCAATGAGCAGTTCTTC.

The V and J genes are TRBV7-2 and TRBJ1-2; 7 positions match TRBD1. CDR1 and CDR2 (germline): SGHTA, FQGNSA. V trimming: 1 base; J trimming: 4 bases; junction bases outside the gene matches: 6. The CDR3 length is 15 residues. CDR3 bases: TGTGCCAGCAGCTTAGAAGGGGGCGCGGGCTATGGCTACACCTTC. Its protein product is CASSLEGGAGYGYTF.

The V gene is TRBV12-5, the J gene TRBJ2-7; maybe TRBD1 (6 bases). CDR3 size: 14 residues. The germline CDR1 and CDR2 sequences are LGHNT and FRNRAP. Trimming removed 5 bases at V and 7 bases at J, with 18 bases between. CDR3 residues: CASGEDSLLREQYV. In DNA, the CDR3 is TGTGCTAGTGGTGAGGACAGCCTCCTTCGGGAGCAGTACGTC.

The chain combines TRBV19 with TRBJ1-1; 7 bases agree with TRBD1. The length of the CDR3 is 15 residues. Germline V gene data show CDR1 as LNHDA and CDR2 as SQIVND (reference sequence). Trimming removed 4 bases from V and 3 bases from J; junction bases left unmatched: 8. The CDR3 DNA reads TGTGCCAGTAGTACCGAAGACAGGGAAGACACTGAAGCTTTCTTT. It specifies CASSTEDREDTEAFF.

This chain links TRBV11-3 with TRBJ2-1; tentatively, D is TRBD1 (6 bases). V lost 0 bases and J lost 15, with 15 bases in between. Germline V gives CDR1 SGHNT, CDR2 YENEEA. This CDR3 region has 13 residues. CDR3 residues: CASSLETGFGLFF. The CDR3 nucleotides read TGTGCCAGCAGCTTAGAGACAGGCTTTGGTTTGTTCTTC.

The chain combines TRBV7-3 with TRBJ2-7; a possible D gene is TRBD2 (5 bases). CDR3 size: 13 residues. Germline V lookup: CDR1 SGHTA, CDR2 FQGTGA. With 0 bases removed from V and 4 bases from J, the gap between germline ends came to 7 bases. CDR3 sequence (DNA): TGTGCCAGCAGCTTAACAGAGGGTTACGAGCAGTACTTC. Amino acid sequence: CASSLTEGYEQYF.